Included here is one T cell receptor (beta chain) sequence, with context. The germline gene is not matched at one end of the junction; a read error may be the cause. The second PCR ran 7 to 11 cycles with a sample-barcoded 5' primer and J-beta primers. TCRdb reanalysed the 5' RACE reads using MiXCR and keeps one entry per CDR3 protein. The data contain more than 650,000 distinct CDR3 sequences, less than 70% of them singletons. There are 12 residues in the CDR3. The germline gives CDR1 MNHEY, CDR2 SVGEGT. These data come from a study of blood T cells in healthy people across ages. Isolation per sample recovered at least 7 million PBMCs.

The sequenced material came from blood. This receptor was identified in a man older than 75 in good health. The chain carries TRBV6-2 or TRBV6-3 and TRBJ2-3; the D is unclear. This CDR3 is CPSSTDPDTQYF. The CDR3 nucleotides are TGTCCCAGCAGTACTGACCCGGATACGCAGTATTTT.